Presented here are 16 T cell receptor beta chains from one specimen sequenced in a study of blood T cell repertoires in COVID-19 (dated by TCRdb to about 2020). To prepare the library, the immunoSEQ multiplex PCR assay was applied. TCRdb took this table from immuneACCESS and kept in-frame rearrangements with V and J called. Such tables lack part of the clones; where checked against another copy, unresolved V genes explain under half of the gap, and the rest is unexplained. Counted in this sample were 100,000 to 150,000 clones; 85% of them appeared once. The ten largest clones take up over 20% of the sample. The sample consisted of peripheral blood. The receptors here all came from a woman of 80 years or more with acute or convalescent COVID-19.

The chain joins TRBV11-2 to TRBJ2-7, with a weak D call TRBD1 (6 bases). V lost 8 bases and J lost 6, with 17 bases in between. This CDR3 is built from 13 residues. The germline CDR1 and CDR2 sequences are SGHAT and FQNNGV. The CDR3 is CASATTGSREQYV. The CDR3 DNA is TGTGCCAGCGCGACGACAGGTTCTCGCGAGCAGTACGTC.

The chain couples TRBV2 to TRBJ1-1; 9 bases fit TRBD1. CDR1 and CDR2 from the germline V gene are SNHLY and FYNNEI. The CDR3 is 14 residues long. Unmatched junction bases numbered 4, after V lost 4 bases and J lost 4 bases. CDR3 in amino acids: CASSVETGGTEAFF. CDR3 coding DNA: TGTGCCAGCAGTGTTGAGACAGGGGGCACTGAAGCTTTCTTT.

This clone was seen just once. The chain uses TRBV28 and TRBJ1-5; 9 nucleotides line up with TRBD1. Germline values: CDR1 MDHEN, CDR2 SYDVKM. This CDR3 comprises 15 residues. V trimming: 2 bases; J trimming: 7 bases; junction bases outside the gene matches: 6. The CDR3 is CASSLTGTGRQPQHF. The CDR3 nucleotides are TGTGCCAGCAGTTTAACCGGGACAGGGAGGCAGCCCCAGCATTTT.

This chain connects TRBV4-3 to TRBJ2-6; the D is unclear. V lost 6 bases and J 0 bases, leaving 12 bases between the germline ends. Germline V lookup: CDR1 LGHNA, CDR2 YSLEER. The CDR3 contains 16 residues. CDR3 loop: CASSSPGVSGANVLTF. The DNA of the CDR3 is TGCGCCAGCAGTTCACCCGGAGTCTCTGGGGCCAACGTCCTGACTTTC.

CDR3 sequence: CASLGGSLNTGELFF. The CDR3 nucleotides are TGTGCCAGCCTAGGCGGGTCCCTCAACACCGGGGAGCTGTTTTTT. The gene calls are TRBV6-6 and TRBJ2-2, with D maybe TRBD2 (5 bases). Germline V CDR1 and CDR2: MNHNY, SVGAGI (reference sequence). Deletions cut 8 bases from V and 2 bases from J, with 15 bases between. The CDR3 contains 15 residues.

The chain couples TRBV5-1 to TRBJ1-2; 12 positions agree with TRBD1. The CDR3 runs 17 residues. Germline values: CDR1 SGHRS, CDR2 YFSETQ. With V trimmed by 4 bases and J by 6 bases, 13 bases remained unmatched. For the CDR3, the DNA is TGCGCCAGCAGCCCACCGGGGACAGGGGGCTCTCTCCATGGCTACACCTTC. Translated, it gives CASSPPGTGGSLHGYTF.

This CDR3 is CASSLGQNYGYTF. CDR3 nucleotides: TGTGCCAGCAGTTTAGGACAGAACTATGGCTACACCTTC. The chain has TRBV28 and TRBJ1-2; possible D gene TRBD1, 6 bases. This CDR3 contains 13 residues. Germline CDR1 MDHEN, CDR2 SYDVKM. The V end lost 2 bases, the J end lost 2 bases, and 6 bases lay between the germline ends.

In its sample, this clone was seen once. The chain is built from TRBV7-3 and TRBJ1-1; the D gene is possibly TRBD1 (6 bases). The CDR3 has 14 residues. Trimming removed 3 bases from V and 5 bases from J, with 13 bases in between. Germline V lookup: CDR1 SGHTA, CDR2 FQGTGA. The CDR3 DNA follows: TGTGCCAGCAGCTTGGCAGGGGCCGTGACTGAAGCTTTCTTT. It translates to CASSLAGAVTEAFF. Variable domain in full (rest from reference TRBV7-3 and TRBJ1-1): GAGVSQTPSNKVTEKGKYVELRCDPISGHTALYWYRQSLGQGPEFLIYFQGTGAADDSGLPNDRFFAVRPEGSVSTLKIQRTERGDSAVYLCASSLAGAVTEAFFGQGTRLTVV.

V is TRBV5-6 and J is TRBJ2-7, with D maybe TRBD2 (6 bases). V was clipped by 0 bases and J by 5 bases, with 21 bases between them. Germline-derived CDR1 and CDR2 are SGHDT and YYEEEE. There are 17 residues in the CDR3. CDR3 DNA: TGTGCCAGCAGCTTGGGGAGGCGGGGTGGCCCTGGACACGAGCAGTACTTC. Protein sequence: CASSLGRRGGPGHEQYF.

The DNA for the CDR3 is TGTGCCAGCAGCTCCGGGACTAGGGGCCACCAAGAGACCCAGTACTTC. Translation gives CASSSGTRGHQETQYF. This chain connects TRBV7-2 to TRBJ2-5, with 8 bases identical to TRBD2. Per germline, CDR1 SGHTA and CDR2 FQGNSA. This CDR3 region has 16 residues. The trim removed 4 bases at V and 0 bases at J, leaving 7 bases unmatched.

The J gene is TRBJ2-5, the V gene TRBV2; D ambiguous. Germline values: CDR1 SNHLY, CDR2 FYNNEI. The CDR3 loop spans 11 amino acids. V was shortened by 4 bases and J by 4 bases, with 4 bases between the two germline ends. The CDR3 DNA reads as TGTGCCAGCAGTGCAGGAGAGACCCAGTACTTC. Its protein product is CASSAGETQYF.

The chain couples TRBV10-3 to TRBJ1-4; TRBD1 matches 7 bases. V dropped 4 bases and J dropped 7; count of bases not matched to a gene: 3. The V gene's germline CDR1 is ENHRY and CDR2 SYGVKD. CDR3 length: 13 amino acids. The CDR3 region is CAISGDSSEKLFF. For the CDR3, the DNA is TGTGCCATCAGTGGGGACAGCAGTGAAAAACTGTTTTTT.

The chain recombines TRBV9 with TRBJ2-1, with TRBD2 matching over 8 bases. The CDR3 is made up of 15 amino acids. V shed 0 bases, J shed 6 bases, and the junction held 5 bases outside the gene matches. CDR1 SGDLS and CDR2 YYNGEE come from the germline V gene. CDR3 amino acids: CASSVDSGDGNEQFF. CDR3 coding DNA: TGTGCCAGCAGCGTAGATAGCGGGGACGGCAATGAGCAGTTCTTC.

This clone was seen more than once but under ten times. The J gene is TRBJ1-4, the V gene TRBV4-2; 8 nucleotides line up with TRBD1. The junction had 7 bases not matched to a gene; V was cut back by 3 bases and J by 7 bases. This CDR3 is 15 amino acids long. Germline assignment: CDR1 LGHNA and CDR2 YNFKEQ. This CDR3 reads CASSQPDRDSEKLFF. In nucleotides, the CDR3 is TGTGCCAGCAGCCAGCCGGACAGGGACTCTGAAAAACTGTTTTTT.

V is TRBV5-1 and J is TRBJ2-1; no firm D call. This CDR3 is built from 14 residues. Germline V gene sequence: CDR1 SGHRS, CDR2 YFSETQ. Trimming shortened V by 0 bases and J by 7 bases, and 11 bases separated the two germline ends. The chain's CDR3 is CASSLAPAWNEQFF. In DNA, the CDR3 is TGCGCCAGCAGCTTGGCCCCAGCGTGGAATGAGCAGTTCTTC.

V is TRBV19 and J is TRBJ1-5; the D is unclear. V lost 3 bases to trimming and J lost 7 bases, with 16 bases between them. There are 15 residues in the CDR3. CDR1 and CDR2 from the germline V gene are LNHDA and SQIVND (reference sequence). DNA of the CDR3: TGTGCCAGTAGTATGGTTTCGGCAGGAAGCCAGCCCCAGCATTTT. Amino acid sequence: CASSMVSAGSQPQHF.